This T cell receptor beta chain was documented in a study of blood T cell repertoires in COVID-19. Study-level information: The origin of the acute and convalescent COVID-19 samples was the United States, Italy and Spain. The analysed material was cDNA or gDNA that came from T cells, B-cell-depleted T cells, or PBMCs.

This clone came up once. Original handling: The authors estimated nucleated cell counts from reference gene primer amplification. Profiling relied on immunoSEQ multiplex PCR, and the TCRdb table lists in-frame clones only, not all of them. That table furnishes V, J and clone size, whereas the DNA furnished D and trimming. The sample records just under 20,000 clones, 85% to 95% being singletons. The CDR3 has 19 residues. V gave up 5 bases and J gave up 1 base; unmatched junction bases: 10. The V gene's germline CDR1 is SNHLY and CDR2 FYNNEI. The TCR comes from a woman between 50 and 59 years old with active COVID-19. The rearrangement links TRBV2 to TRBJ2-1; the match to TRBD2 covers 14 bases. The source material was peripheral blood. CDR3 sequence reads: CASSIPIGTSGRSYNEQFF. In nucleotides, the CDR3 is TGTGCCAGCAGTATTCCCATCGGGACTAGCGGGAGATCCTACAATGAGCAGTTCTTC. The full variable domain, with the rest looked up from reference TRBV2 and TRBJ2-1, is EPEVTQTPSHQVTQMGQEVILRCVPISNHLYFYWYRQILGQKVEFLVSFYNNEISEKSEIFDDQFSVERPDGSNFTLKIRSTKLEDSAMYFCASSIPIGTSGRSYNEQFFGPGTRLTVL.